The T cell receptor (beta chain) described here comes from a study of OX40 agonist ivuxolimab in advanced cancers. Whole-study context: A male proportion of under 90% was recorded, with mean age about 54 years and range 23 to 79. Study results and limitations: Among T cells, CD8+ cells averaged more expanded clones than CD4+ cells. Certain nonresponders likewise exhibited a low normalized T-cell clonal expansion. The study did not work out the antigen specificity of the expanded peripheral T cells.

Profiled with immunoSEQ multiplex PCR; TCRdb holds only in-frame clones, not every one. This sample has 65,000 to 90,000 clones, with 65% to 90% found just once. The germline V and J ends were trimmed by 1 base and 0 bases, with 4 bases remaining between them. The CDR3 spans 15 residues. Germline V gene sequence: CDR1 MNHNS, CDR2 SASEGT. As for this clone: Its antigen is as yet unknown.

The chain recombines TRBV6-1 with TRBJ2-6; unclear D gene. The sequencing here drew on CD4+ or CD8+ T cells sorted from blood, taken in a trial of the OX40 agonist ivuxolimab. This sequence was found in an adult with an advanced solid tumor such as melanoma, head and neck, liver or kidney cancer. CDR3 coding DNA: TGTGCCAGCAGTGAAGTGGGCTCTGGGGCCAACGTCCTGACTTTC. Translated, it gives CASSEVGSGANVLTF.